The T cell receptor (beta chain) described here comes from a study of response to subunit inactivated influenza vaccine. As for this clonotype: As yet, its antigen is unknown.

One entry per CDR3 protein results from TCRdb running MiXCR on the RT-PCR reads. Of hundreds of thousands of distinct CDR3 sequences in the sample, around 11% were seen once. Germline lookup yields CDR1 SGHDT and CDR2 YYEEEE. Trimming at V came to 6 bases and at J to 14 bases, leaving 20 bases not matched to a gene. The CDR3 totals 17 residues. Study-level results: The study's authors posited that every seasonal influenza vaccination enlists few new T cells.

The sequence was obtained from a man aged 45-65 years who received an inactivated influenza vaccine. The chain couples TRBV5-6 to TRBJ2-3, with TRBD2 identical over 14 bases. Here the sequenced sample was PBMCs from blood, taken on the day of vaccination. The CDR3 nucleotides are TGTGCCAGCACCCCGCCCGGACTAGCGGGGGGATCAGGGTGGCGGTATTTT. It translates to CASTPPGLAGGSGWRYF. The variable domain in full, completed from reference TRBV5-6 and TRBJ2-3, reads DAGVTQSPTHLIKTRGQQVTLRCSPKSGHDTVSWYQQALGQGPQFIFQYYEEEERQRGNFPDRFSGHQFPNYSSELNVNALLLGDSALYLCASTPPGLAGGSGWRYFGPGTRLTVL.